This TCR beta chain was obtained from a study of blood T cells in healthy people across ages. Findings and caveats of the study: TCR beta diversity tracked closely with naive T cell percentage. Long-lived donors had more naive CD4+ cells and higher diversity than aged donors.

Combining a sample-barcoded 5' primer with a J-beta primer mix, a second PCR ran for roughly 6 to 12 cycles. Each TCR beta cDNA got a 12-nucleotide random molecular identifier. Each CDR3 protein gets one entry after TCRdb re-called the 5' RACE reads with MiXCR. The sample has some 1.5 million distinct CDR3 sequences, 28% seen once. V lost 0 bases to trimming and J lost 2 bases; unmatched junction nucleotides: 5. This CDR3 is built from 20 residues. Per the germline V gene, CDR1 is SEHNR and CDR2 is FQNEAQ (reference sequence). Note on this clonotype: Its matching antigen is unknown.

The TCR sequence derives from a woman aged 25 to 39 in good health. The sample was blood. J is TRBJ2-6 and V is TRBV7-9; TRBD2 aligns across 15 bases. CDR3 bases: TGTGCCAGCAGCTTAGCGGGACTAGCGGGAGGATACCCTGGGGCCAACGTCCTGACTTTC. Protein: CASSLAGLAGGYPGANVLTF.